Below, 3 T cell receptor beta chains from the same sample are listed, as sequenced in a study of spatial heterogeneity in lung cancer. Study observations and caveats: The study found that expanded intratumoral alpha and beta TCR counts tracked tumor mutation counts.

Each CDR3 protein is one row after TCRdb ran MiXCR on the 5' RACE reads. This sample has approximately 2,000 distinct CDR3 sequences, with 5.2% found just once. What these receptors recognize is not known. Time point specified: sample taken at primary tumor resection. The sample consisted of lung tumor tissue, taken at surgery. Receptors originate from a male donor with early-stage non-small cell lung cancer.

This sequence joins TRBV5-1 and TRBJ2-2, with TRBD1 identical over 10 bases. The V segment lost 1 base and the J segment 7 bases; nucleotides outside the gene matches: 7. Looked up from germline, CDR1 is SGHRS and CDR2 is YFSETQ. This CDR3 contains 16 residues. The CDR3 loop is CASSLQGQGLGGELFF. The CDR3 DNA is TGCGCCAGCAGCTTGCAGGGACAGGGGCTCGGCGGGGAGCTGTTTTTT.

In regard to this clonotype: One end of the junction varies from germline; a read error may be responsible. The V and J genes are TRBV27 and TRBJ2-7; D not certain. CDR1 is MNHEY, CDR2 SMNVEV, per germline (reference sequence). This CDR3 spans 14 amino acids. CDR3 protein: CANSFRVPFYEQYF. Here the CDR3 DNA reads TGTGCCAACAGTTTCCGGGTCCCATTCTACGAGCAGTACTTC.

This clonotype is judged medium-sized. This chain links TRBV15 with TRBJ2-7, with D perhaps TRBD1 or TRBD2 (6 bases each). The CDR3 covers 13 residues. The germline V and J ends were trimmed by 5 bases and 7 bases, with 15 bases remaining between them. Germline V lookup: CDR1 LNHNV, CDR2 YYDKDF (reference sequence). The DNA of the CDR3 is TGTGCCACCAGCTCCCAAGGGGGGAATGAGCAGTACTTC. Protein product: CATSSQGGNEQYF.